This T cell receptor beta chain was observed in a study of CD8 T cells in ankylosing spondylitis. Study-wide results and limits: In ankylosing spondylitis blood, a motif of roughly eight highly homologous TCR beta variants appeared characteristic. From matched ankylosing spondylitis synovial fluid, disease-linked clones were reportedly recovered at significantly enriched levels.

As regards this clonotype: Its cognate antigen is unknown.

TCRdb passed the 5' RACE reads through MiXCR, listing each CDR3 protein once. The table includes 350,000 to 450,000 distinct CDR3 sequences, more than 25% detected once. The germline V gene has CDR1 SGHRS and CDR2 YFSETQ. V dropped 4 bases and J dropped 1 base, with 14 bases sitting between them. The CDR3 runs to 15 residues. Sequences were obtained from blood, either unsorted or a sorted T cell fraction (not recorded which). This TCR derives from a male donor with ankylosing spondylitis. This chain uses TRBV5-1 with TRBJ1-1; perhaps TRBD1 as D (6 bases). The CDR3 nucleotides read TGCGCCAGCAGCCTCATAAGAGGGGGGAACACTGAAGCTTTCTTT. Translating gives CASSLIRGGNTEAFF.